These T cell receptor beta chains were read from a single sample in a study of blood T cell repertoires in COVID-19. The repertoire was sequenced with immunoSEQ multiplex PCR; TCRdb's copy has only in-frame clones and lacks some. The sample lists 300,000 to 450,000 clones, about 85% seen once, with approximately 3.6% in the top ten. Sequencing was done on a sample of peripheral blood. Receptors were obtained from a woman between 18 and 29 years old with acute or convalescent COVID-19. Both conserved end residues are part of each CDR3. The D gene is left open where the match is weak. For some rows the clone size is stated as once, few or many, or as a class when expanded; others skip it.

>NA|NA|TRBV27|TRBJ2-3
CASSSGTTDTQYF
TGTGCCAGCAGTAGCGGGACAACAGATACGCAGTATTTT
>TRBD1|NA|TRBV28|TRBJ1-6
CASSLTGTGRSPLHF
TGTGCCAGCAGTTTAACCGGGACAGGGCGTTCACCCCTCCACTTT
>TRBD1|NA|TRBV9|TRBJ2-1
CASSGKGQEQFF
TGTGCCAGCAGCGGAAAGGGACAGGAGCAGTTCTTC
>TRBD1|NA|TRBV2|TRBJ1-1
CASRDRFGEAFF
TGTGCCAGCAGGGACAGGTTTGGTGAAGCTTTCTTT
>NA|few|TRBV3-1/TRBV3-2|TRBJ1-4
CASSQRGGEELFF
TGTGCCAGCAGCCAAAGAGGGGGGGAGGAACTGTTTTTT
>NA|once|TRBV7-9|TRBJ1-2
CASSLGGPGDGYTF
TGTGCCAGCAGCTTGGGTGGTCCCGGGGATGGCTACACCTTC
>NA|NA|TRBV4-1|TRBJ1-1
CASSQGLARGNTEAFF
TGCGCCAGCAGCCAGGGCCTCGCCAGGGGAAACACTGAAGCTTTCTTT
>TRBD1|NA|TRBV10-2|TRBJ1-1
CASSGKQGTNTEAFF
TGCGCCAGCAGTGGGAAACAGGGGACGAACACTGAAGCTTTCTTT
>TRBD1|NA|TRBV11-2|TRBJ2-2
CASSSTTGAHGELFF
TGTGCCAGCAGCTCAACGACAGGGGCCCACGGGGAGCTGTTTTTT
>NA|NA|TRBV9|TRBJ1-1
CASSQQQNTEAFF
TGTGCCAGCAGCCAACAACAGAACACTGAAGCTTTCTTT
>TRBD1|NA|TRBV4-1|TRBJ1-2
CASSPADRDDYGYTF
TGCGCCAGCAGCCCCGCGGACAGGGACGACTATGGCTACACCTTC
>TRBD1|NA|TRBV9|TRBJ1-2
CASNNGGTGRGYTF
TGTGCCAGCAACAACGGGGGGACAGGAAGGGGCTACACCTTC
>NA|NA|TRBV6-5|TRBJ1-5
CASLTGSNQPQHF
TGTGCCAGCCTTACGGGGAGCAATCAGCCCCAGCATTTT
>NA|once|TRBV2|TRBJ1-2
CASEGVDGYTF
TGTGCCAGCGAGGGGGTTGATGGCTACACCTTC
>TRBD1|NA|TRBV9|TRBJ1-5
CASSVDGTGNQPQHF
TGTGCCAGCAGCGTAGATGGGACAGGGAATCAGCCCCAGCATTTT
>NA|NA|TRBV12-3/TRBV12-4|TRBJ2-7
CASSLGQPLSQYF
TGTGCCAGCAGTCTGGGGCAACCCCTCTCGCAGTACTTC
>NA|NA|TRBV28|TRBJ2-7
CASSLGNSAYEQYF
TGTGCCAGCAGTTTAGGTAACAGTGCCTACGAGCAGTACTTC
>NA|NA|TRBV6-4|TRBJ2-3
CASSDKPTDTQYF
TGTGCCAGCAGTGACAAGCCCACAGATACGCAGTATTTT
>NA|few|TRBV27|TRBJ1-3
CASNISQGIGNTIYF
TGTGCCAGCAACATATCCCAGGGTATCGGAAACACCATATATTTT
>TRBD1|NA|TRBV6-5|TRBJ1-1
CASSWDRANTEAFF
TGTGCCAGCAGTTGGGACAGGGCGAACACTGAAGCTTTCTTT
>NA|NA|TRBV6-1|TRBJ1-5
CASSEAAREGMSQPQHF
TGTGCCAGCAGTGAAGCAGCACGGGAGGGAATGAGCCAGCCCCAGCATTTT
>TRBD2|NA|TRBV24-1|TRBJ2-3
CATSDLAGGTFTDTQYF
TGTGCCACCAGTGATTTGGCGGGAGGGACGTTCACAGATACGCAGTATTTT
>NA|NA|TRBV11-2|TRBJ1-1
CASSLVVSGTEAFF
TGTGCCAGCAGCTTAGTAGTGTCGGGCACTGAAGCTTTCTTT
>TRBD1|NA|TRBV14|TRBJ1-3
CASSPLGQGSGNTIYF
TGTGCCAGCAGCCCCCTCGGACAGGGCAGTGGAAACACCATATATTTT
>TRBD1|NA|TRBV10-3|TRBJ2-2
CAIRPGTGDTGELFF
TGTGCCATCCGACCAGGGACAGGCGACACCGGGGAGCTGTTTTTT
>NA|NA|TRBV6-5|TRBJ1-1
CASSTGSHTEAFF
TGTGCCAGCAGTACAGGGTCACACACTGAAGCTTTCTTT
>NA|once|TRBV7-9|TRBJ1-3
CASSPETGNGNTIYF
TGTGCCAGCAGCCCCGAAACAGGGAATGGAAACACCATATATTTT
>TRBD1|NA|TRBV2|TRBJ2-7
CASIPQGANEQYF
TGTGCCAGCATTCCACAGGGGGCGAACGAGCAGTACTTC
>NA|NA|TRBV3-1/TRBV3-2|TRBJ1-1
CASSLYRVVTEAFF
TGTGCCAGCAGCCTTTACCGGGTGGTCACTGAAGCTTTCTTT
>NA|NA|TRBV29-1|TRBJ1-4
CSVLATNEKLFF
TGCAGCGTTCTTGCAACTAATGAAAAACTGTTTTTT
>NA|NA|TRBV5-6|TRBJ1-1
CASSLTGEAFF
TGTGCCAGCAGCTTAACGGGTGAAGCTTTCTTT
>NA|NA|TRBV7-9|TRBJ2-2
CASSLGGPNTGELFF
TGTGCCAGCAGCTTAGGGGGGCCGAACACCGGGGAGCTGTTTTTT
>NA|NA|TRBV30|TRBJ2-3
CAFPGVRNTQYF
TGTGCCTTCCCCGGGGTCCGCAATACGCAGTATTTT
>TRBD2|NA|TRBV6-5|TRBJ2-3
CASSLTSDPTDTQYF
TGTGCCAGCAGTTTGACTAGCGACCCCACAGATACGCAGTATTTT
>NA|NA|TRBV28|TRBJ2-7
CASSRPTVREQYF
TGTGCCAGCAGTCGGCCGACAGTCCGCGAGCAGTACTTC
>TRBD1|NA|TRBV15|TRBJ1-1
CATSNLVQGVLNTEAFF
TGTGCCACCAGTAATCTGGTACAGGGGGTACTGAACACTGAAGCTTTCTTT
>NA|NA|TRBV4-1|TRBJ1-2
CASSQAQGYGYTF
TGCGCCAGCAGCCAAGCTCAGGGTTATGGCTACACCTTC
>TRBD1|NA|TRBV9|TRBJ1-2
CASSDLGQGAGYGYTF
TGTGCCAGCAGTGACCTTGGGCAGGGGGCAGGTTATGGCTACACCTTC
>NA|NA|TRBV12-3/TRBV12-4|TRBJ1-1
CASSRRGVAFF
TGTGCCAGCAGTCGCAGGGGCGTAGCTTTCTTT
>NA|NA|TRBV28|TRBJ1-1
CASRRNGTPEAFF
TGTGCCAGCAGGCGGAACGGGACACCTGAAGCTTTCTTT
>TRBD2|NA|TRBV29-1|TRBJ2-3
CSVEGAGGADTQYF
TGCAGCGTTGAGGGGGCGGGAGGGGCAGATACGCAGTATTTT
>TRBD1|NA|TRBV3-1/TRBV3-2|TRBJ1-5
CASSYGTGFPQPQHF
TGTGCCAGCAGCTATGGGACAGGGTTTCCTCAGCCCCAGCATTTT
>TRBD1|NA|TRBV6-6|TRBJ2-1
CASSYGTGYNEQFF
TGTGCCAGCAGTTACGGGACAGGTTACAATGAGCAGTTCTTC
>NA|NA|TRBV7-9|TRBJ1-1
CASMDRNTEAFF
TGTGCCAGCATGGACAGGAACACTGAAGCTTTCTTT
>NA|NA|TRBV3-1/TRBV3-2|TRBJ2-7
CASSQEGGAPYEQYF
TGTGCCAGCAGCCAAGAAGGCGGTGCTCCCTACGAGCAGTACTTC
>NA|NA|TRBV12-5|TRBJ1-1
CASGPNRELNTEAFF
TGTGCTAGTGGTCCCAACAGGGAACTGAACACTGAAGCTTTCTTT
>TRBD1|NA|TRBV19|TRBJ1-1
CASRMGTGANTEAFF
TGTGCCAGTAGAATGGGGACAGGGGCGAACACTGAAGCTTTCTTT
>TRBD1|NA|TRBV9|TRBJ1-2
CASSVEGTGGDYGYTF
TGTGCCAGCAGCGTAGAGGGGACAGGGGGCGACTATGGCTACACCTTC
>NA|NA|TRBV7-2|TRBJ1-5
CASSLGREQPQHF
TGTGCCAGCAGCTTAGGCCGAGAGCAGCCCCAGCATTTT